What follows are 18 T cell receptor beta chains derived from one specimen sequenced in a study of blood T cells in healthy people across ages. Alongside a J-beta primer mix, a sample-barcoded 5' primer served in a second PCR lasting roughly 7 to 11 cycles. TCRdb itself ran the 5' RACE reads through MiXCR, one entry per CDR3 protein. This table holds around 870,000 distinct CDR3 sequences, 25% to 30% found once. The sequenced sample consisted of blood. The receptors come from an elderly woman in good health.

The V call is TRBV6-2 or TRBV6-3, the J call TRBJ2-3, with a possible D match to TRBD1 (7 bases). This CDR3 region has 16 residues. Germline CDR1 reads MNHEY; CDR2 reads SVGEGT. Trimming took off 2 bases at V and 0 bases at J, with 12 bases between the two ends. DNA for the CDR3: TGTGCCAGCAGTTACACGACAGGGACTAGCACAGATACGCAGTATTTT. Translated: CASSYTTGTSTDTQYF.

Notes on this clonotype: It may be a read error: a sequence one base away is much more abundant. This chain uses TRBV7-2 with TRBJ2-1, with a tentative D call TRBD2 (6 bases). The CDR3 contains 14 residues. Germline-derived CDR1 and CDR2 are SGHTA and FQGNSA. CDR3 sequence (DNA): TGTGTCAGCAGCCCCGTCGGGGGAACTAATGAGCAGTTCTTC. This encodes CVSSPVGGTNEQFF.

There are many counts of this clonotype. In nucleotides, the CDR3 is TGCAGTGCCAGACAGAGCACTAGCACAGATACGCAGTATTTT. It specifies CSARQSTSTDTQYF. V is TRBV20-1 and J is TRBJ2-3; maybe TRBD1 (5 bases). Germline V lookup: CDR1 DFQATT, CDR2 SNEGSKA (reference sequence). The CDR3 extends over 14 amino acids. The ends were cut back, 6 bases at V and 0 bases at J, with 13 bases in the middle.

This clonotype has at least ten counts. This chain links TRBV7-2 with TRBJ1-5; no clear D. Germline CDR1 SGHTA, CDR2 FQGNSA. The CDR3 contains 13 residues. Trimming stripped 3 bases from V and 2 bases from J, with 5 bases between. CDR3 loop: CASSFKRNQPQHF. For the CDR3, the DNA is TGTGCCAGCAGCTTTAAGCGCAATCAGCCCCAGCATTTT.

The rearrangement uses TRBV2 and TRBJ1-5, with D hard to call. CDR1 is SNHLY, CDR2 FYNNEI, per germline. Trimming removed 6 bases at V and 0 bases at J, with 9 bases between. The length of the CDR3 is 14 residues. CDR3 nucleotide sequence: TGTGCCAGCAGGGGAGGCCTTAGCAATCAGCCCCAGCATTTT. Its protein product is CASRGGLSNQPQHF.

This clonotype was picked up a small number of times. V and J are TRBV20-1 and TRBJ1-1, with TRBD1 matching 8 bases. The CDR3 consists of 13 residues. Germline V gene sequence: CDR1 DFQATT, CDR2 SNEGSKA (reference sequence). The V segment lost 0 bases and the J segment 10 bases; nucleotides outside the gene matches: 7. The CDR3 is CSARDRVTGGAFF. The CDR3 DNA is TGCAGTGCTAGAGATCGAGTAACAGGGGGAGCTTTCTTT.

Here the CDR3 DNA reads TGTGCCTGGAGGGTATCGTTAGTCCAAGAGACCCAGTACTTC. Translating it yields CAWRVSLVQETQYF. V usage is TRBV30 and J usage is TRBJ2-5; D uncertain. CDR1 is GTSNPN, CDR2 SVGIG, per germline (reference sequence). This CDR3 contains 14 residues. V was cut by 3 bases and J by 1 base, with 12 bases left in between.

The rearrangement links TRBV6-1 to TRBJ2-1, with 11 bases aligning to TRBD1. The CDR3 is 17 residues long. Germline V CDR1 and CDR2: MNHNS, SASEGT. The ends lost 4 bases at V and 2 bases at J; junction bases unmatched: 7. CDR3 sequence: CASSAGTGGVPYNEQFF. The CDR3 DNA sequence: TGTGCCAGCAGTGCCGGGACAGGGGGTGTCCCCTACAATGAGCAGTTCTTC.

As regards this clonotype: This could be a read error, since a much larger clone is one nucleotide away. V is TRBV7-2 and J is TRBJ1-2; D unclear. CDR1 SGHTA and CDR2 FQGNSA come from the germline V gene. This CDR3 region has 12 residues. CDR3 residues: CVSSPGLPPYTF. The CDR3 DNA follows: TGTGTCAGCAGCCCCGGACTTCCCCCCTACACCTTC.

This clonotype was found many times. This chain links TRBV4-3 with TRBJ1-4, with D unresolved. The V end lost 0 bases, the J end lost 7 bases, and 12 bases lay between the germline ends. The germline V gene has CDR1 LGHNA and CDR2 YSLEER. This CDR3 contains 15 residues. CDR3 sequence: CASSQEYKDGEKLFF. The CDR3 nucleotides are TGCGCCAGCAGCCAAGAATACAAGGATGGTGAAAAACTGTTTTTT.

The chain joins TRBV20-1 to TRBJ2-7; 7 nucleotides line up with TRBD2. The CDR3 contains 14 residues. The V segment lost 0 bases and the J segment 2 bases; nucleotides outside the gene matches: 4. The germline V gene encodes CDR1 DFQATT and CDR2 SNEGSKA (reference sequence). CDR3 in amino acids: CSARDTGGAYEQYF. In DNA, the CDR3 is TGCAGTGCTAGAGATACGGGAGGCGCCTACGAGCAGTACTTC.

This clonotype turned up a few times. V usage is TRBV6-2 or TRBV6-3 and J usage is TRBJ1-5, with 10 positions matching TRBD1. Germline V gives CDR1 MNHEY, CDR2 SVGEGT. Losses at the gene ends were 5 bases for V and 2 bases for J; bases not matched to a gene: 6. The CDR3 is 16 amino acids. This CDR3 is CASSRGQGRGNQPQHF. In nucleotides, the CDR3 is TGTGCCAGCAGTCGGGGACAGGGGAGAGGCAATCAGCCCCAGCATTTT.

Remarks on this clonotype: This sequence may be a read error, since a much larger clone differs from it by one base. The chain joins TRBV20-1 to TRBJ2-1, with 11 bases aligning to TRBD1. The V gene's germline CDR1 is DFQATT and CDR2 SNEGSKA (reference sequence). The J segment lost 8 bases and the V segment lost 0 bases, leaving 9 bases of the junction unmatched. This CDR3 contains 16 residues. The chain's CDR3 is CSARDGRTGGCDEQFF. The CDR3 bases are TGCAGTGCTAGAGATGGGAGGACAGGGGGCTGCGATGAGCAGTTCTTC.

In regard to this clonotype: A much larger clone lies one base from this, so it may be a read error. This chain joins TRBV10-3 and TRBJ2-4; TRBD1 aligns across 7 bases. Germline loops: CDR1 ENHRY, CDR2 SYGVKD. V dropped 5 bases and J dropped 13; count of bases not matched to a gene: 8. The CDR3 loop spans 12 amino acids. The CDR3 DNA sequence: TGTGCCATCAGTACAACTGACAGGGAGCAGTACTTC. It specifies CAISTTDREQYF.

This clonotype was seen ten or more times. J is TRBJ2-1 and V is TRBV25-1; 8 bases line up with TRBD2. The CDR3 sequence is 14 residues long. Trimming took 5 bases from V and 6 from J; bases not matched to a gene: 6. CDR1 and CDR2 from the germline V gene are MGHDK and SYGVNS. For the CDR3, the DNA is TGTGCCAGCAGTACTAGCGGTTCAACCAATGAGCAGTTCTTC. Translation: CASSTSGSTNEQFF.

In its sample, this clonotype was seen a few times. The chain recombines TRBV20-1 with TRBJ1-4, with a tentative D call TRBD1 (5 bases). Trimming shortened V by 1 base and J by 4 bases, and 16 bases separated the two germline ends. Germline-derived CDR1 and CDR2 are DFQATT and SNEGSKA (reference sequence). CDR3 size: 16 residues. The CDR3 loop reads CSARGLGTRDNEKLFF. The CDR3 DNA reads as TGCAGTGCTAGAGGATTGGGGACGCGAGATAATGAAAAACTGTTTTTT.

This clonotype was recorded many times. The chain is built from TRBV24-1 and TRBJ2-5; 14 bases align to TRBD2. Germline V CDR1 and CDR2: KGHDR, SFDVKD. Trimming took 5 bases from V and 5 from J; bases not matched to a gene: 3. This CDR3 contains 15 residues. The CDR3 region is CATSGGLAGAETQYF. CDR3 DNA sequence: TGTGCCACCAGTGGGGGACTAGCGGGGGCTGAGACCCAGTACTTC.

The genes are TRBV20-1 and TRBJ2-7; 9 positions match TRBD2. V was pared by 5 bases and J by 7 bases, with 9 bases of the junction left unmatched. Germline V lookup: CDR1 DFQATT, CDR2 SNEGSKA (reference sequence). The CDR3 covers 13 residues. CDR3 sequence: CSAYTGTSTEQYF. The DNA for the CDR3 is TGCAGTGCTTATACCGGGACTAGCACAGAGCAGTACTTC.